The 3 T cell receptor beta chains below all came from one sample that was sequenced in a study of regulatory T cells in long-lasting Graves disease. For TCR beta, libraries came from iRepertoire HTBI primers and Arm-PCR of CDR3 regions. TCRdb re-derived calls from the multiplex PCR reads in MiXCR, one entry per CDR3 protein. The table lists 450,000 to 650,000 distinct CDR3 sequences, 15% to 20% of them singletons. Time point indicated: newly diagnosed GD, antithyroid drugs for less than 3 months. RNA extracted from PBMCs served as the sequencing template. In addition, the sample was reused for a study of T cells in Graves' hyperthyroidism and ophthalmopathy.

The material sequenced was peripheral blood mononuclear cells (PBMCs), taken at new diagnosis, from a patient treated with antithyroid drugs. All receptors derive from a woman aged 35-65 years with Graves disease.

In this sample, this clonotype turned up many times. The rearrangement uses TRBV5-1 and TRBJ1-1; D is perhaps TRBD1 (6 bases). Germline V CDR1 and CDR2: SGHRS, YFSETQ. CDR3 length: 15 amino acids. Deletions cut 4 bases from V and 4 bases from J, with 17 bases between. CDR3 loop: CASSLEGGTSTEAFF. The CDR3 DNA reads TGCGCCAGCAGCCTGGAGGGGGGGACAAGCACTGAAGCTTTCTTT.

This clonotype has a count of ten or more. The CDR3 is CASSLGTSWEKLFF. Here the CDR3 DNA reads TGTGCCAGCAGCCTCGGGACTAGTTGGGAAAAACTGTTTTTT. The V gene is TRBV28, the J gene TRBJ1-4; TRBD1 is a possible D gene (5 bases). The CDR3 has 14 amino acids. From germline, CDR1 is MDHEN and CDR2 SYDVKM. V gave up 6 bases and J gave up 8 bases, with 16 bases separating them. The variable domain in full, with the rest retrieved from reference TRBV28 and TRBJ1-4, is DVKVTQSSRYLVKRTGEKVFLECVQDMDHENMFWYRQDPGLGLRLIYFSYDVKMKEKGDIPEGYSVSREKKERFSLILESASTNQTSMYLCASSLGTSWEKLFFGSGTQLSVL.

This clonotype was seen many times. Here the CDR3 DNA reads TGTGCCAGCAGCTTGGGACAGGGGATGCCAGATACGCAGTATTTT. This codes for CASSLGQGMPDTQYF. This rearrangement joins TRBV5-6 to TRBJ2-3; 8 bases agree with TRBD1. CDR3 length: 15 amino acids. J gave up 4 bases and V 0 bases, and 4 bases lay outside the gene matches. Germline CDR1 SGHDT, CDR2 YYEEEE.